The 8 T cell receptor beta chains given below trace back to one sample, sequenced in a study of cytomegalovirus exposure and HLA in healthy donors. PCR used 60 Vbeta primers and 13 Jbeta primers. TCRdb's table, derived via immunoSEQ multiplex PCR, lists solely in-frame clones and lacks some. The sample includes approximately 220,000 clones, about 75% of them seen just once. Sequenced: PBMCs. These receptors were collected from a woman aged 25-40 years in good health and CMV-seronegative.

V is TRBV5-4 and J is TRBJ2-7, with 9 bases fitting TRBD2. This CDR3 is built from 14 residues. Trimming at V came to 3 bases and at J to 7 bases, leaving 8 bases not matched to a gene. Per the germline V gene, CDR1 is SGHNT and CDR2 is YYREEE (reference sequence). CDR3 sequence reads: CASSSTSGRREQYF. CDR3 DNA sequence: TGTGCCAGCAGCTCGACTAGCGGCAGACGGGAGCAGTACTTC.

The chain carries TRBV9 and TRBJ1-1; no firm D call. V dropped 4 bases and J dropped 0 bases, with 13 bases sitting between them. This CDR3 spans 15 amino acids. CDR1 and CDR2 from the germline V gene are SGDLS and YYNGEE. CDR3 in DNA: TGTGCCAGCAGCCAGGCAACGACTATGAACACTGAAGCTTTCTTT. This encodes CASSQATTMNTEAFF.

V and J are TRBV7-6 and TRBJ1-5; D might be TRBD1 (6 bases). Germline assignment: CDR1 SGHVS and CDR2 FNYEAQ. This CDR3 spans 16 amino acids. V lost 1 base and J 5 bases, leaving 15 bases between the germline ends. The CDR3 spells CASSLGLNRADQPQHF. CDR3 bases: TGTGCCAGCAGCTTAGGATTAAACAGGGCAGATCAGCCCCAGCATTTT. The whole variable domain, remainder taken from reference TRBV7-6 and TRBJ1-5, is GAGVSQSPRYKVTKRGQDVALRCDPISGHVSLYWYRQALGQGPEFLTYFNYEAQQDKSGLPNDRFSAERPEGSISTLTIQRTEQRDSAMYRCASSLGLNRADQPQHFGDGTRLSIL.

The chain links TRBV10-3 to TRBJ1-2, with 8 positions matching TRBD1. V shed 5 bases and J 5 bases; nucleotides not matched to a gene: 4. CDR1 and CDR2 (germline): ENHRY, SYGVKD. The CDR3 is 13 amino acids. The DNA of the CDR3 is TGTGCCATCAGTCTAGGACAGGGTTATGGCTACACCTTC. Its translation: CAISLGQGYGYTF.

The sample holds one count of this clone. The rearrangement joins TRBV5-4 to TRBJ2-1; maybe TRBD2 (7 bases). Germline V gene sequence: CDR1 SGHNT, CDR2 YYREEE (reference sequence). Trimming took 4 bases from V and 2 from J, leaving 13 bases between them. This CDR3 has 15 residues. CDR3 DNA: TGTGCCAGCAGCGCAGCGGGGACAACCTACAATGAGCAGTTCTTC. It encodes CASSAAGTTYNEQFF.

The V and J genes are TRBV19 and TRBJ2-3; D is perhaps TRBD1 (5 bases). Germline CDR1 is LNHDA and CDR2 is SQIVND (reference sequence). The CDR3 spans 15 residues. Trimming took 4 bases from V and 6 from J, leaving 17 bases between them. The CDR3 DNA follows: TGTGCCAGTAGTAAGCAGGGATGGGTGGGGGATACGCAGTATTTT. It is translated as CASSKQGWVGDTQYF.

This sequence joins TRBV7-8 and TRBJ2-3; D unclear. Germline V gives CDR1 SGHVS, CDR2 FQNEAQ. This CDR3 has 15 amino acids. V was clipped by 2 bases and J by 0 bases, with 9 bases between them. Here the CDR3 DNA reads TGTGCCAGCAGCTTAATGCGGTTTAGCACAGATACGCAGTATTTT. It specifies CASSLMRFSTDTQYF.

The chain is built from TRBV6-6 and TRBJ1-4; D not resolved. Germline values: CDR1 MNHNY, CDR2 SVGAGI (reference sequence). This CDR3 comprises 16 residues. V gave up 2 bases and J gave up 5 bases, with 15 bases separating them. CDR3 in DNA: TGTGCCAGCAGTTACCTCCGATCGGTCGAAAATGAAAAACTGTTTTTT. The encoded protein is CASSYLRSVENEKLFF.